This TCR beta chain came from a study of blood T cell repertoires in COVID-19. Method: immunoSEQ multiplex PCR; TCRdb's copy keeps in-frame clones and lacks some. This sample has tens of thousands of clones, with roughly 74% found just once. CDR3 length: 15 residues. CDR1 is MNHEY, CDR2 SMNVEV, per germline (reference sequence). Trimming removed 3 bases from V and 5 bases from J; junction bases left unmatched: 4. V gene TRBV27 combines with J gene TRBJ2-3, with 11 bases matching TRBD1. Sequenced sample: peripheral blood. This sequence was found in an elderly woman with acute or convalescent COVID-19. The CDR3, as DNA: TGTGCCAGCAGTTTCGGGACAGGGGGAAGAGATACGCAGTATTTT. Protein product: CASSFGTGGRDTQYF.